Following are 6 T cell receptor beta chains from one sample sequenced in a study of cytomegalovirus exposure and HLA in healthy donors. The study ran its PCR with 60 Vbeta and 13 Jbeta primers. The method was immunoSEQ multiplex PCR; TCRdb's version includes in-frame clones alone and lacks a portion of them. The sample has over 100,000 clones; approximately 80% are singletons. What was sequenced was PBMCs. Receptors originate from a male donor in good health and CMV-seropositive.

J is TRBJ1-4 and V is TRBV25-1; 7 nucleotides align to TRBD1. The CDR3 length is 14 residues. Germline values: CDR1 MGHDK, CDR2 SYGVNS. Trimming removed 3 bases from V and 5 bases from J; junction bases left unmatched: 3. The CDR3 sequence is CASSERQGNEKLFF. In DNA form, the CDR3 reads TGTGCCAGCAGTGAGAGACAGGGCAATGAAAAACTGTTTTTT.

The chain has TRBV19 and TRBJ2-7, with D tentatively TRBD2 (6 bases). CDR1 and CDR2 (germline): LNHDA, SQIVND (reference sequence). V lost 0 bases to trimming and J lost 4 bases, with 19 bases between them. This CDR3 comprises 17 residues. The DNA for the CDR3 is TGTGCCAGTAGTATAGATCCCTCTAGCGAAGGGCGATACGAGCAGTACTTC. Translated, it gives CASSIDPSSEGRYEQYF. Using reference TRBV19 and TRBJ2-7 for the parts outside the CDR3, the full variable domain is DGGITQSPKYLFRKEGQNVTLSCEQNLNHDAMYWYRQDPGQGLRLIYYSQIVNDFQKGDIAEGYSVSREKKESFPLTVTSAQKNPTAFYLCASSIDPSSEGRYEQYFGPGTRLTVT.

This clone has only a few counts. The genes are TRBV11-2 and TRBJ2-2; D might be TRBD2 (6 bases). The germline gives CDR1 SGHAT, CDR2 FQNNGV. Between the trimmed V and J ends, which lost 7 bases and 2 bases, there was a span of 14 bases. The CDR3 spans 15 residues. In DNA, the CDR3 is TGTGCCAGCATCAAGGGACTGGGTAACACCGGGGAGCTGTTTTTT. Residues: CASIKGLGNTGELFF.

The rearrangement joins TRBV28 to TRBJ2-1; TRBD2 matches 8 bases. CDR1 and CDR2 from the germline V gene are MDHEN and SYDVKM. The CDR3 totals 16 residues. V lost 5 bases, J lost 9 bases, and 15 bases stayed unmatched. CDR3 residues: CASSLLSGGSIGEQFF. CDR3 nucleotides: TGTGCCAGCAGTCTCCTCTCGGGGGGGTCCATAGGTGAGCAGTTCTTC.

The CDR3 loop reads CASSFGTSGRGEQFF. DNA of the CDR3: TGTGCCAGCAGCTTTGGGACTAGCGGGAGAGGGGAGCAGTTCTTC. V is TRBV7-3 and J is TRBJ2-1; 14 bases align to TRBD2. The J segment lost 10 bases and the V segment lost 3 bases, leaving 5 bases of the junction unmatched. Per germline, CDR1 SGHTA and CDR2 FQGTGA. The length of the CDR3 is 15 residues.

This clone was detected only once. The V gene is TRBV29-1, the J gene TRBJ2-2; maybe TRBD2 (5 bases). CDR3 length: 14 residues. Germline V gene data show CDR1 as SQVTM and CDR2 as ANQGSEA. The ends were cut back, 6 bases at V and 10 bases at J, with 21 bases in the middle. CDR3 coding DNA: TGCAGCGTGAGCCCCCGCGGGCTCGGTGCGGAGCTGTTTTTT. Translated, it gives CSVSPRGLGAELFF.